Shown below are 21 T cell receptor beta chains from a single sample sequenced in a study of vaccination and CD4 T cells after COVID-19. Using its own MiXCR run on the PCR reads, TCRdb lists one record per CDR3 protein. The table records about 18,000 distinct CDR3 sequences, 55% to 65% of them present only once. Sequenced material: CD4+ T cells from blood, taken after SARS-CoV-2 vaccination. These receptors all come from a human donor who had recovered from COVID-19.

The chain has TRBV19 and TRBJ1-5; D uncertain. The CDR3 runs to 15 residues. CDR1 and CDR2 from the germline V gene are LNHDA and SQIVND (reference sequence). Deletions cut 4 bases from V and 4 bases from J, with 14 bases between. The CDR3 here is CASSKELQGNQPQHF. CDR3 nucleotides: TGTGCCAGTAGTAAAGAGCTCCAAGGGAATCAGCCCCAGCATTTT.

V usage is TRBV20-1 and J usage is TRBJ2-1; 10 bases agree with TRBD1. Germline loops: CDR1 DFQATT, CDR2 SNEGSKA (reference sequence). The CDR3 runs to 15 residues. V lost 3 bases to trimming and J lost 6 bases; unmatched junction nucleotides: 8. This CDR3 is CSASPLWTGGNEQFF. Written as DNA, the CDR3 is TGCAGTGCTAGCCCCCTCTGGACAGGGGGCAATGAGCAGTTCTTC.

The gene calls are TRBV12-3 or TRBV12-4 and TRBJ2-5; TRBD2 agrees at 10 bases. The CDR3 contains 15 residues. The junction had 5 bases not matched to a gene; V was cut back by 5 bases and J by 2 bases. The CDR3 reads CASSELSGRQETQYF. The CDR3 bases are TGTGCCAGCAGTGAACTTAGCGGGAGGCAAGAGACCCAGTACTTC.

The chain links TRBV7-8 to TRBJ2-7; the D gene is possibly TRBD2 (7 bases). The length of the CDR3 is 13 residues. Per germline, CDR1 SGHVS and CDR2 FQNEAQ. Trimming cost V 5 bases and J 7 bases, with 15 bases left between them. The CDR3 bases are TGTGCCAGCAGCCCACGGGGGGCGGTTGAGCAGTACTTC. Its translation: CASSPRGAVEQYF.

This clonotype was seen more than once but under ten times. This sequence joins TRBV20-1 and TRBJ1-5; TRBD1 matches at 9 bases. Losses at the gene ends were 0 bases for V and 4 bases for J; bases not matched to a gene: 4. The CDR3 length is 15 residues. Germline V gene data show CDR1 as DFQATT and CDR2 as SNEGSKA (reference sequence). The CDR3: CSARDGQGINQPQHF. CDR3 DNA: TGCAGTGCTAGAGACGGACAGGGGATTAATCAGCCCCAGCATTTT.

V is TRBV6-4 and J is TRBJ1-6; D gene unclear. Germline assignment: CDR1 MRHNA and CDR2 SNTAGT. The CDR3 is made up of 14 amino acids. The ends were cut back, 3 bases at V and 8 bases at J, with 11 bases in the middle. Written as DNA, the CDR3 is TGTGCCAGCAGTGAGGTGGCAGGAGATTCACCCCTCCACTTT. Protein: CASSEVAGDSPLHF.

V usage is TRBV20-1 and J usage is TRBJ2-7; unclear D gene. There are 12 residues in the CDR3. Trimming cost V 0 bases and J 1 base, with 4 bases left between them. The germline gives CDR1 DFQATT, CDR2 SNEGSKA (reference sequence). CDR3 in amino acids: CSARDPSYEQYF. The CDR3 DNA is TGCAGTGCTAGAGATCCATCCTACGAGCAGTACTTC.

V is TRBV20-1 and J is TRBJ2-7; 7 positions match TRBD2. V dropped 5 bases and J dropped 6; count of bases not matched to a gene: 10. CDR3 length: 13 residues. Germline CDR1 DFQATT, CDR2 SNEGSKA (reference sequence). The CDR3 spells CSAPPGLPSEQYF. The CDR3 DNA is TGCAGTGCTCCCCCGGGACTACCCTCCGAGCAGTACTTC.

The chain has TRBV12-5 and TRBJ2-2; D gene unclear. V lost 3 bases to trimming and J lost 0 bases, with 5 bases between them. This CDR3 spans 14 amino acids. Germline V gives CDR1 LGHNT, CDR2 FRNRAP. CDR3 protein: CASGLTPNTGELFF. CDR3 sequence (DNA): TGTGCTAGTGGTTTAACCCCGAACACCGGGGAGCTGTTTTTT.

This chain links TRBV24-1 with TRBJ2-1; 8 bases fit TRBD2. The CDR3 sequence is 15 residues long. From germline, CDR1 is KGHDR and CDR2 SFDVKD. Losses at the gene ends were 4 bases for V and 3 bases for J; bases not matched to a gene: 4. CDR3 region: CATSESGRNYNEQFF. The DNA for the CDR3 is TGTGCCACCAGTGAAAGCGGGAGAAACTACAATGAGCAGTTCTTC.

This clonotype was observed a single time. The chain has TRBV27 and TRBJ2-5, with TRBD2 matching 11 bases. The CDR3 is 16 amino acids. Germline assignment: CDR1 MNHEY and CDR2 SMNVEV (reference sequence). Unmatched junction bases numbered 9, after V lost 5 bases and J lost 4 bases. The DNA for the CDR3 is TGTGCCAGCAGTCCCCGACTAGCGGGAAGACGAGAGACCCAGTACTTC. It is translated as CASSPRLAGRRETQYF.

The chain couples TRBV12-3 or TRBV12-4 to TRBJ2-1; no clear D gene. Trimming stripped 7 bases from V and 0 bases from J, with 13 bases between. The CDR3 is 15 amino acids. CDR3: CASTGMWGSYNEQFF. In DNA, the CDR3 is TGTGCCAGCACCGGAATGTGGGGCTCCTACAATGAGCAGTTCTTC.

The chain uses TRBV30 and TRBJ2-5; tentative D call: TRBD2 (6 bases). The CDR3 extends over 11 amino acids. CDR1 GTSNPN and CDR2 SVGIG come from the germline V gene (reference sequence). Trimming shortened V by 5 bases and J by 5 bases, and 9 bases separated the two germline ends. The CDR3 region has the DNA TGTGCCTGGGGGCGGGGTGAGACCCAGTACTTC. Translation: CAWGRGETQYF.

This rearrangement joins TRBV11-2 to TRBJ2-2; TRBD1 is a possible D gene (6 bases). Germline V gene data show CDR1 as SGHAT and CDR2 as FQNNGV. Trimming stripped 3 bases from V and 6 bases from J, with 20 bases between. The CDR3 has 17 amino acids. The CDR3 region is CASSLGLGRGAAGELFF. CDR3 DNA: TGTGCCAGCAGCTTGGGTCTCGGCAGGGGCGCGGCCGGGGAGCTGTTTTTT.

The chain employs TRBV7-6 and TRBJ1-1, with TRBD1 identical over 8 bases. The V gene's germline CDR1 is SGHVS and CDR2 FNYEAQ. This CDR3 region has 16 residues. The V segment lost 6 bases and the J segment 3 bases; nucleotides outside the gene matches: 12. The CDR3 DNA follows: TGTGCCAGCAGACCACCAGGGGGCCGGACTCACACTGAAGCTTTCTTT. Amino acid sequence: CASRPPGGRTHTEAFF.

This clonotype was seen more than once but under ten times. This chain uses TRBV2 with TRBJ1-2, with D perhaps TRBD1 (5 bases). V dropped 1 base and J dropped 7 bases, with 10 bases sitting between them. This CDR3 has 13 amino acids. CDR1 SNHLY and CDR2 FYNNEI come from the germline V gene. CDR3 sequence: CASSEGGVVGYTF. Written as DNA, the CDR3 is TGTGCCAGCAGTGAAGGGGGGGTTGTTGGCTACACCTTC. Full variable domain (missing parts from reference TRBV2 and TRBJ1-2): EPEVTQTPSHQVTQMGQEVILRCVPISNHLYFYWYRQILGQKVEFLVSFYNNEISEKSEIFDDQFSVERPDGSNFTLKIRSTKLEDSAMYFCASSEGGVVGYTFGSGTRLTVV.

V and J are TRBV6-1 and TRBJ2-7, with TRBD1 as a possible D gene (5 bases). V lost 4 bases and J lost 7, with 11 bases in between. Per the germline V gene, CDR1 is MNHNS and CDR2 is SASEGT. The CDR3 is 12 amino acids. The CDR3 loop reads CASSGSTAEQYF. The CDR3 DNA reads TGTGCCAGCAGTGGATCGACAGCAGAGCAGTACTTC.

Sample share makes this clonotype medium-sized. The chain recombines TRBV20-1 with TRBJ2-5; 14 bases are a match to TRBD2. Germline loops: CDR1 DFQATT, CDR2 SNEGSKA (reference sequence). The CDR3 runs 24 residues. V lost 1 base and J lost 1; bases outside the gene matches: 26. The CDR3 loop is CSARAPRFWVEGTSGSFFQETQYF. CDR3 in DNA: TGCAGTGCTAGAGCCCCCCGTTTTTGGGTCGAAGGGACTAGCGGGAGTTTTTTCCAAGAGACCCAGTACTTC.

The chain recombines TRBV2 with TRBJ2-3; D gene ambiguous. The CDR3 contains 14 residues. Between the trimmed V and J ends, which lost 4 bases and 2 bases, there was a span of 10 bases. Germline loops: CDR1 SNHLY, CDR2 FYNNEI. The CDR3 DNA reads as TGTGCCAGCAGTGTTGGTTGGATCACAGATACGCAGTATTTT. This encodes CASSVGWITDTQYF.

This rearrangement joins TRBV6-1 to TRBJ2-2; D gene ambiguous. There are 12 residues in the CDR3. The germline CDR1 and CDR2 sequences are MNHNS and SASEGT. Trimming took 8 bases from V and 3 from J, leaving 7 bases between them. CDR3: CASQSHTGELFF. The DNA for the CDR3 is TGTGCCAGCCAATCACACACCGGGGAGCTGTTTTTT.

This clonotype has a single count. The chain has TRBV6-1 and TRBJ2-1; D perhaps matches TRBD1 (6 bases). CDR1 and CDR2 from the germline V gene are MNHNS and SASEGT. With 6 bases removed from V and 8 bases from J, the gap between germline ends came to 17 bases. This CDR3 contains 14 residues. The CDR3 here is CASRGRGLGDEQFF. DNA of the CDR3: TGTGCCAGCAGGGGTAGGGGGTTGGGTGATGAGCAGTTCTTC.